Listed here are 14 T cell receptor beta chains from one sample, sequenced in a study of T cells after posttransplantation cyclophosphamide. This table comes from immunoSEQ multiplex PCR, and its TCRdb copy is limited to in-frame clones, with some not included. The sample yields about 33,000 clones, without any singletons. The sample taken for sequencing was PBMCs. All receptors come from a girl between 10 and 17 years old in good health, CMV-negative, and a related stem cell transplant donor.

In its sample, this clone was seen many times. The chain recombines TRBV19 with TRBJ1-2, with a possible D match to TRBD1 (5 bases). Trimming removed 3 bases from V and 6 bases from J, with 11 bases in between. Germline V gives CDR1 LNHDA, CDR2 SQIVND (reference sequence). The CDR3 extends over 13 amino acids. The CDR3 protein is CASSISGSDGYTF. The CDR3 DNA is TGTGCCAGTAGTATCTCAGGGTCAGATGGCTACACCTTC. Drawing the rest from reference TRBV19 and TRBJ1-2, the complete variable domain is DGGITQSPKYLFRKEGQNVTLSCEQNLNHDAMYWYRQDPGQGLRLIYYSQIVNDFQKGDIAEGYSVSREKKESFPLTVTSAQKNPTAFYLCASSISGSDGYTFGSGTRLTVV.

This clone was picked up many times. V and J are TRBV6-4 and TRBJ2-3; 7 bases are shared with TRBD2. After removal of 3 bases from V and 2 bases from J, the junction contained 5 bases not matched to a gene. CDR3 length equals 15 residues. Per germline, CDR1 MRHNA and CDR2 SNTAGT. The CDR3 reads CASSESSGTTDTQYF. CDR3 DNA sequence: TGTGCCAGCAGTGAGTCTAGCGGTACCACAGATACGCAGTATTTT.

The V gene is TRBV9, the J gene TRBJ2-2, with 9 nucleotides matching TRBD2. Germline loops: CDR1 SGDLS, CDR2 YYNGEE. V dropped 3 bases and J dropped 5; count of bases not matched to a gene: 11. This CDR3 is 17 amino acids long. The DNA of the CDR3 is TGTGCCAGCAGCGAATTGCGCGGGGGGGCAAGGACCGGGGAGCTGTTTTTT. Its translation: CASSELRGGARTGELFF.

This sequence joins TRBV6-4 and TRBJ2-2; 9 positions match TRBD2. CDR1 is MRHNA, CDR2 SNTAGT, per germline. V shed 4 bases, J shed 3 bases, and the junction held 0 bases outside the gene matches. This CDR3 contains 14 residues. The CDR3 sequence: CASSGLADTGELFF. CDR3 bases: TGTGCCAGCAGTGGACTAGCGGACACCGGGGAGCTGTTTTTT.

Of note for this clone: A read error may account for a junction end that differs from germline. The chain links TRBV20-1 to TRBJ1-1, with D possibly being TRBD1 (6 bases). CDR1 DFQATT and CDR2 SNEGSKA come from the germline V gene (reference sequence). The length of the CDR3 is 11 residues. CDR3 amino acids: CNGGRNTEASF. CDR3 DNA sequence: TGCAATGGGGGCCGGAACACTGAAGCTTCCTTT.

This clone was picked up a small number of times. This sequence joins TRBV27 and TRBJ2-5, with TRBD2 matching 12 bases. The CDR3 is 14 amino acids. Germline assignment: CDR1 MNHEY and CDR2 SMNVEV (reference sequence). With V trimmed by 4 bases and J by 4 bases, 1 base remained unmatched. The CDR3 DNA reads as TGTGCCAGCAGTTCTAGCGGGGGGGCAGAGACCCAGTACTTC. The encoded protein is CASSSSGGAETQYF.

This clone came up many times. The chain uses TRBV6-7 and TRBJ2-7; TRBD2 aligns across 9 bases. TRBV6-7 carries the ORF label, with uncertain function. J was trimmed by 1 base and V by 5 bases; bases with no gene match: 9. This CDR3 region has 16 residues. The CDR3 sequence: CASSRRAGGRSYEQYF. The DNA for the CDR3 is TGTGCCAGCAGTAGGAGAGCGGGGGGCCGTTCCTACGAGCAGTACTTC.

This clone was recorded at least ten times. J is TRBJ2-5 and V is TRBV5-4; the D gene is possibly TRBD1 (7 bases). CDR1 SGHNT and CDR2 YYREEE come from the germline V gene (reference sequence). CDR3 length: 16 residues. Trimming pared 10 bases from V and 2 bases from J, leaving 24 bases between. The CDR3 is CAGLTWGDSLQETQYF. DNA of the CDR3: TGTGCCGGACTAACCTGGGGGGACAGCTTACAAGAGACCCAGTACTTC.

This clone was counted at least ten times. CDR3 residues: CASSLEITEAFF. The DNA of the CDR3 is TGTGCCAGCAGCCTAGAAATAACTGAAGCTTTCTTT. The V and J genes are TRBV28 and TRBJ1-1, with unresolved D. With 6 bases removed from V and 5 bases from J, the gap between germline ends came to 10 bases. The CDR3 is 12 amino acids. Germline CDR1 MDHEN, CDR2 SYDVKM.

The chain couples TRBV1 to TRBJ2-7; the table's TRBD1 call for D was not verified on the DNA. TRBV1 is labeled a pseudogene. This CDR3 spans 17 amino acids. The DNA of the CDR3 is TGCACCAGCAGCCCAAACGCCCTCGGGACAGGGAGCTACGAGCAGTACTTC. Its protein is CTSSPNALGTGSYEQYF.

The gene calls are TRBV6-5 and TRBJ2-3; 9 bases are a match to TRBD2. J was trimmed by 1 base and V by 0 bases; bases with no gene match: 2. Germline V gene lookup returns CDR1 MNHEY and CDR2 SVGAGI. CDR3 size: 16 residues. The CDR3 bases are TGTGCCAGCAGTTACTCGACTAGCGGTGGCACAGATACGCAGTATTTT. It encodes CASSYSTSGGTDTQYF.

This clone was observed a few times. J is TRBJ2-5 and V is TRBV7-6; a possible D gene is TRBD1 (6 bases). The CDR3 consists of 14 residues. Germline V gives CDR1 SGHVS, CDR2 FNYEAQ. The V and J ends lost 3 bases and 1 base respectively, with 9 bases between them. The CDR3 nucleotides read TGTGCCAGCAGCTTCGGGGACACCCAAGAGACCCAGTACTTC. This sequence encodes CASSFGDTQETQYF.

The gene calls are TRBV28 and TRBJ2-3; D is uncertain. The V gene's germline CDR1 is MDHEN and CDR2 SYDVKM. The CDR3 runs 17 residues. Trimming removed 5 bases from V and 1 base from J, with 19 bases in between. In DNA, the CDR3 is TGTGCCAGCAGTGACCCCACAGAACCGCCCGGCACAGATACGCAGTATTTT. This gives the protein CASSDPTEPPGTDTQYF.

Ten or more counts support this clone. This chain uses TRBV7-3 with TRBJ2-3; the match to TRBD2 covers 9 bases. The germline gives CDR1 SGHTA, CDR2 FQGTGA. The CDR3 extends over 18 amino acids. The V and J ends lost 6 bases and 8 bases, in that order; junction bases with no gene match: 21. The CDR3 nucleotides read TGTGCCAGCAGAGAGACAGACTTAGTAGCGGGAGTGAGGAGTACGCAGTATTTT. Protein sequence: CASRETDLVAGVRSTQYF.